This is a list of T cell receptor beta chains from one sample in a study of blood T cell repertoires in COVID-19. TCRdb keeps only in-frame clones here, not all; method: immunoSEQ multiplex PCR. The top ten clones hold 15% to 20% of a sample with a few hundred thousand clones, approximately 81% of them seen once. What was sequenced was PBMCs or T cells enriched from blood (not recorded which). These receptors came from a man in his forties or fifties who had recovered from COVID-19. CDR3s include the opening cysteine and the closing phenylalanine or tryptophan. A D gene is named only where the DNA matches it firmly. Clone size appears in some rows only: once, few, many, or a class for an expanded clone.

D gene | clone size | J gene | V gene | CDR3 DNA | CDR3 protein
- | - | TRBJ1-1 | TRBV13 | TGTGCCAGCAGCTTACCCGGGGGAGGCACTGAAGCTTTCTTT | CASSLPGGGTEAFF
TRBD2 | - | TRBJ2-7 | TRBV28 | TGTGCCAGCAGTCTCACCCCTCTAGCGGACTACGAGCAGTACTTC | CASSLTPLADYEQYF
TRBD1 | - | TRBJ1-2 | TRBV6-5 | TGTGCCAGCAGGCCAACAGGGGGCTATGGCTACACCTTC | CASRPTGGYGYTF
TRBD1 | - | TRBJ1-2 | TRBV29-1 | TGCAGCGATAGATCAACAGGGGACAACTATGGCTACACCTTC | CSDRSTGDNYGYTF
TRBD1 | once | TRBJ2-7 | TRBV11-2 | TGTGCCAGTTCAGCGGGACAGGGATACGAGCAGTACTTC | CASSAGQGYEQYF
- | once | TRBJ2-7 | TRBV20-1 | TGCAGTTATAAGGAGTACGAGCAGTACTTC | CSYKEYEQYF
TRBD1 | - | TRBJ2-3 | TRBV2 | TGTGCCAGTTCGTGGGCAGGGGGCGCAGATACGCAGTATTTT | CASSWAGGADTQYF
TRBD2 | - | TRBJ2-7 | TRBV11-2 | TGTGCCAGCAGCTTAGATCCCCCTGGGCGGGAGGACTCCTACGAGCAGTACTTC | CASSLDPPGREDSYEQYF
- | - | TRBJ2-5 | TRBV28 | TGTGCCAGCAGTTTTTATTACCCAGAGGAAGAGACCCAGTACTTC | CASSFYYPEEETQYF
TRBD1 | few | TRBJ2-1 | TRBV5-1 | TGCGCCAGCAGCTTGGCACAGGGGGCCTACAATGAGCAGTTCTTC | CASSLAQGAYNEQFF
- | - | TRBJ1-1 | TRBV9 | TGTGCCAGCAGCCCCCTGCACTCCTCGGGCACTGAAGCTTTCTTT | CASSPLHSSGTEAFF
- | - | TRBJ1-3 | TRBV30 | TGTGCCTGGAGGGGCTACCAACGCTCTGGAAACACCATATATTTT | CAWRGYQRSGNTIYF
TRBD1 | - | TRBJ1-2 | TRBV28 | TGTGCCGGTGGGACAGGAGAGGGCTATGGCTACACCTTC | CAGGTGEGYGYTF
- | - | TRBJ2-7 | TRBV6-5 | TGTGCCAGCAGCCTGGACCGGAGGAGCTCCTACGAGCAGTACTTC | CASSLDRRSSYEQYF
TRBD2 | - | TRBJ2-2 | TRBV7-6 | TGTGCCAGCAGCACTAGCGGGAGCGGTCACAACGGGGAGCTGTTTTTT | CASSTSGSGHNGELFF
TRBD1 | - | TRBJ2-7 | TRBV28 | TGTGCCAGCAGTTTCGAACCGACAGGGATCTACGAGCAGTACTTC | CASSFEPTGIYEQYF
TRBD2 | - | TRBJ2-3 | TRBV7-8 | TGTGCCAGCAGCTTAACTATCGGGACTAGCGGGTATTTT | CASSLTIGTSGYF
TRBD2 | - | TRBJ2-2 | TRBV3-1/TRBV3-2 | TGTGCCAGCAGCCAAGAAGACGGCGGGAGAGGCACCGGGGAGCTGTTTTTT | CASSQEDGGRGTGELFF
TRBD1 | - | TRBJ2-3 | TRBV5-1 | TGCGCCAGCAGCTTGGGGGGACAGCCCACAGATACGCAGTATTTT | CASSLGGQPTDTQYF
- | - | TRBJ1-2 | TRBV12-3/TRBV12-4 | TGTGCCACAGGGCGCCTAGGGATTTATGGCTACACCTTC | CATGRLGIYGYTF
TRBD1 | - | TRBJ1-1 | TRBV30 | TGTGCCTGGAGCCCGGACAGGGGGAACACTGAAGCTTTCTTT | CAWSPDRGNTEAFF
- | - | TRBJ1-2 | TRBV5-1 | TGCGCCAGCAGTAACGGGGAGCTCTATGGCTACACCTTC | CASSNGELYGYTF
- | - | TRBJ2-3 | TRBV15 | TGTGCCACCAGCCGACGACAGAGCACAGATACGCAGTATTTT | CATSRRQSTDTQYF
- | once | TRBJ1-1 | TRBV20-1 | TGCAGTGCTAGTAACCTTCAGGGTGAAGCTTTCTTT | CSASNLQGEAFF
- | - | TRBJ2-6 | TRBV2 | TGTGCCAGCAGGGACTCCCTCTCTGGGGCCAACGTCCTGACTTTC | CASRDSLSGANVLTF
- | - | TRBJ1-4 | TRBV19 | TGTGCCAGTAGGGAGGCAACTAATGAAAAACTGTTTTTT | CASREATNEKLFF
TRBD1 | few | TRBJ1-5 | TRBV19 | TGTGCCAGTAGGACTTCCGGGACAGGCAATCAGCCCCAGCATTTT | CASRTSGTGNQPQHF
TRBD1 | - | TRBJ2-7 | TRBV5-1 | TGCGCCAGCAGCTTGAAACAGGGGGTGTCCTACGAGCAGTACTTC | CASSLKQGVSYEQYF
- | - | TRBJ1-1 | TRBV11-3 | TGTGCCAGCAGCTCCAGCGACGGGGATGAAGCTTTCTTT | CASSSSDGDEAFF
TRBD2 | - | TRBJ2-7 | TRBV5-4 | TGTGCCAGCAGGGTAGGACTAGCGGGAGAGTCCTACGAGCAGTACTTC | CASRVGLAGESYEQYF
- | - | TRBJ2-2 | TRBV24-1 | TGTGCCACCAGTCTAGCTTTTATTCGGACTCCTAACACCGGGGAGCTGTTTTTT | CATSLAFIRTPNTGELFF
TRBD2 | - | TRBJ2-1 | TRBV24-1 | TGTGCCACCAGTGATCTTTCTCTTGGGACTAGCGGGAGCCTGTTCTTC | CATSDLSLGTSGSLFF
- | - | TRBJ1-5 | TRBV19 | TGTGCCAGTAGTATGAGGGAGACCCATCAGCCCCAGCATTTT | CASSMRETHQPQHF
TRBD2 | - | TRBJ2-1 | TRBV4-3 | TGCGCCAGCAGCCACCTAGCGGCCGCTGGGAATGAGCAGTTCTTC | CASSHLAAAGNEQFF
TRBD1 | - | TRBJ2-3 | TRBV19 | TGTGCCAGTAGTTTCGGGACAGCTAGCACAGATACGCAGTATTTT | CASSFGTASTDTQYF
TRBD1 | - | TRBJ2-5 | TRBV9 | TGTGCCAGCAGCGTAGGAAACGAAGACAGGGGGCGAGAGACCCAGTACTTC | CASSVGNEDRGRETQYF
- | - | TRBJ1-5 | TRBV3-1/TRBV3-2 | TGTGCCAGCAGCCAAGGTTGGGAGCAGCCCCAGCATTTT | CASSQGWEQPQHF
- | - | TRBJ2-1 | TRBV7-3 | TGTGCCAGCAGCCCCCGGGACTCACAGGTAGATGAGCAGTTCTTC | CASSPRDSQVDEQFF
- | - | TRBJ2-2 | TRBV27 | TGTGCCAGCACTCTAGGGGTGGACACCGGGGAGCTGTTTTTT | CASTLGVDTGELFF
- | - | TRBJ1-5 | TRBV9 | TGTGCCAGCAGCAGATTGGACGGGGGCAATCAGCCCCAGCATTTT | CASSRLDGGNQPQHF
TRBD1 | - | TRBJ2-7 | TRBV27 | TGTGCCAGCAGTCCGGCCTCGACAGGGTACGAGCAGTACTTC | CASSPASTGYEQYF
TRBD1 | - | TRBJ1-2 | TRBV2 | TGTGCCAGCAGTGATCCAGGACAGGGGACTTCGGGCTACACCTTC | CASSDPGQGTSGYTF
- | - | TRBJ1-6 | TRBV9 | TGTGCCAGCAGCTCGGCAGGGGATAATTCACCCCTCCACTTT | CASSSAGDNSPLHF
- | once | TRBJ1-6 | TRBV4-2 | TGTGCCAGCAGCCAAGACCCGGGACTCCGCGATTCACCCCTCCACTTT | CASSQDPGLRDSPLHF
TRBD1 | - | TRBJ1-1 | TRBV30 | TGTGCCTGGAGGGACAGGGGACTTTCTGAAGCTTTCTTT | CAWRDRGLSEAFF
TRBD1 | - | TRBJ2-5 | TRBV24-1 | TGTGCCACCAGTCGTTCGGCAGGGGGAAAAGAGACCCAGTACTTC | CATSRSAGGKETQYF
- | - | TRBJ2-2 | TRBV9 | TGTGCCAGCAGCGTACTTACCGGGGAGCTGTTTTTT | CASSVLTGELFF
- | - | TRBJ1-5 | TRBV7-2 | TGTGCCAGCAGCCCCGGGACAAGCATAAATCAGCCCCAGCATTTT | CASSPGTSINQPQHF
TRBD1 | - | TRBJ1-1 | TRBV12-3/TRBV12-4 | TGTGCCAGCAGACGAACAGGGGGCACTGAAGCTTTCTTT | CASRRTGGTEAFF
- | - | TRBJ2-7 | TRBV5-6 | TGTGCCAGCACTCCTCTCCGTCGGGGCGAGCAGTACTTC | CASTPLRRGEQYF
- | - | TRBJ2-3 | TRBV11-3 | TGTGCCAGCAGCTTAGTGGCTGGCTCTAGCACAGATACGCAGTATTTT | CASSLVAGSSTDTQYF
- | - | TRBJ2-7 | TRBV20-1 | TGCAGTGCCCAGGGTGGCTACGAGCAGTACTTC | CSAQGGYEQYF
- | - | TRBJ2-2 | TRBV12-3/TRBV12-4 | TGTGCCAGCAGTCCGGAGACCGGGGAGCTGTTTTTT | CASSPETGELFF
TRBD1 | - | TRBJ1-2 | TRBV30 | TGTGCCTGGAGGGCCCGGGACAGCCCCTATGGCTACACCTTC | CAWRARDSPYGYTF
TRBD2 | once | TRBJ2-1 | TRBV9 | TGTGCCAGCAGCGTAACGACCGGGACTAGCGAGTACAATGAGCAGTTCTTC | CASSVTTGTSEYNEQFF
TRBD1 | once | TRBJ2-6 | TRBV14 | TGTGCCAGCAGCCAAGACCGGGACAGGTTATACTCTGGGGCCAACGTCCTGACTTTC | CASSQDRDRLYSGANVLTF
TRBD2 | - | TRBJ2-7 | TRBV10-3 | TGTGCCACCATACCATCTAGCGGGAGTTTCTACGAGCAGTACTTC | CATIPSSGSFYEQYF